This T cell receptor (beta chain) was sequenced for a study of T cell responses to AZD1222 COVID-19 vaccine. Method: immunoSEQ multiplex PCR; TCRdb's copy keeps in-frame clones and lacks some. The sample has 130,000 to 150,000 clones; around 89% are singletons. The length of the CDR3 is 14 residues. With 5 bases clipped from V and 0 bases from J, the junction kept 2 bases outside the gene matches. Germline-derived CDR1 and CDR2 are SGHNT and YYREEE (reference sequence). The specimen comprised peripheral blood, sampled on day 0 of AZD1222 vaccination. V usage is TRBV5-4 and J usage is TRBJ1-3; 7 nucleotides align to TRBD1. This TCR derives from an adult in good health. The CDR3 spells CASSWDSSGNTIYF. The CDR3, as DNA: TGTGCCAGCAGTTGGGACAGCTCTGGAAACACCATATATTTT.